This T cell receptor (beta chain) was sequenced in a study of blood T cell repertoires in COVID-19. Clones were sequenced by immunoSEQ multiplex PCR, and TCRdb holds only the in-frame ones, with some missing. Of under 300,000 clones listed, around nine tenths are singletons. Germline assignment: CDR1 MNHEY and CDR2 SVGEGT. CDR3 length: 16 residues. V shed 0 bases and J 7 bases; nucleotides not matched to a gene: 4. Specimen: peripheral blood. This chain joins TRBV6-2 or TRBV6-3 and TRBJ2-1; TRBD2 aligns across 12 bases. This sequence originates from a woman in her thirties or forties who had recovered from COVID-19. CDR3 sequence reads: CASSYSALAGGNEQFF. The CDR3 bases are TGTGCCAGCAGTTACTCGGCCCTAGCGGGGGGGAATGAGCAGTTCTTC.